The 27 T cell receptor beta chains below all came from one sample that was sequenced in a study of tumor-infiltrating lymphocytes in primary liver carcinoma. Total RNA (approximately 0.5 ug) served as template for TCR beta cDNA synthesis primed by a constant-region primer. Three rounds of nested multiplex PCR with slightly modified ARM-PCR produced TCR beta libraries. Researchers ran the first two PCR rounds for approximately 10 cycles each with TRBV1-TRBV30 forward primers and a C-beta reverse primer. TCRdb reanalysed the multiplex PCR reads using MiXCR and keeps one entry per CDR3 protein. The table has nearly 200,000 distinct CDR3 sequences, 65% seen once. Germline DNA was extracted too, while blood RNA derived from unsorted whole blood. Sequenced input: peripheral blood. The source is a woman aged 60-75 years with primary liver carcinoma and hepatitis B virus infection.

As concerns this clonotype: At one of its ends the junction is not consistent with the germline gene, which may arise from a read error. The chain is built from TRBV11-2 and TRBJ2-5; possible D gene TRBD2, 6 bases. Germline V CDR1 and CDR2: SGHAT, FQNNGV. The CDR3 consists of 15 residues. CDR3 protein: CVSSSLSRRVETQYF. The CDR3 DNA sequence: TGTGTCAGCAGCTCCCTGAGCAGGAGGGTTGAGACCCAGTACTTC.

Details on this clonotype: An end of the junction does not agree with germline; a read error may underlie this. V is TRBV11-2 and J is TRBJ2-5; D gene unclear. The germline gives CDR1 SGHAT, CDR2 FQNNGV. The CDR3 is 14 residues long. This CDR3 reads CANSRPERQETQYF. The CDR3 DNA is TGTGCCAACAGCCGCCCGGAGAGGCAAGAGACCCAGTACTTC.

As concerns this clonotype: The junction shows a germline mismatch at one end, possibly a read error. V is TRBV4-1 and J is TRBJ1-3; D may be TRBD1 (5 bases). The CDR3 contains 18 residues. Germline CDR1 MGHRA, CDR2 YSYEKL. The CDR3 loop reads CAISQSRDCIRLGNTIYF. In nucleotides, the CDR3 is TGCGCCATCAGCCAATCCCGGGACTGCATAAGGCTCGGAAACACCATATATTTT.

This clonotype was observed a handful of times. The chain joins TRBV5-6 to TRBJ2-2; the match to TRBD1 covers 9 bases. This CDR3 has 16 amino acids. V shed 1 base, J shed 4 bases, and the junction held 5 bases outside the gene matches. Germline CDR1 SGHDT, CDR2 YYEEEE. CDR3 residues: CASSLFGQGPTGELFF. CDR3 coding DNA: TGTGCCAGCAGCTTGTTCGGACAGGGGCCCACCGGGGAGCTGTTTTTT.

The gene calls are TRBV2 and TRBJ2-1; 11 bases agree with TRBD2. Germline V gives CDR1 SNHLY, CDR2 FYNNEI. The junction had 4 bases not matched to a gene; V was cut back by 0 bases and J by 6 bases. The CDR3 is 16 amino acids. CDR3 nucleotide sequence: TGTGCCAGCAGTGAAGCTAGCGGGAGGGCCGTCAATGAGCAGTTCTTC. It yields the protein CASSEASGRAVNEQFF.

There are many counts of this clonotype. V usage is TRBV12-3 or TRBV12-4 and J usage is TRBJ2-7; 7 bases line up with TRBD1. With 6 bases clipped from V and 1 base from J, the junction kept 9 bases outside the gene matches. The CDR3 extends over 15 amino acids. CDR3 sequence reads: CASSSNRDRSYEQYF. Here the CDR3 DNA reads TGTGCCAGCAGCTCGAACCGGGACAGATCCTACGAGCAGTACTTC.

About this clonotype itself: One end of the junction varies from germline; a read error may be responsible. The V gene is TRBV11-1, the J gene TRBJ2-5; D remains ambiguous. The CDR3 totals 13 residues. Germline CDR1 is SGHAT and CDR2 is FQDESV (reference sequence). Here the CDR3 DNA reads TGTGTCAGCAGCTTATTAGGTATGGAGACCCAGTACTTC. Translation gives CVSSLLGMETQYF.

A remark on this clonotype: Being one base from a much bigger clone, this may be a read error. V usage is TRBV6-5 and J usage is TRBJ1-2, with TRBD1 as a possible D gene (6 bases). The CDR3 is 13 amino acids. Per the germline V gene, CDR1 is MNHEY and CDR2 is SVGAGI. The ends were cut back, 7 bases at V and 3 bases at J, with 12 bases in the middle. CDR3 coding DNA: TGTGCCAGCATGGGGACACTTTACTATGGCTACACCTTC. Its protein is CASMGTLYYGYTF.

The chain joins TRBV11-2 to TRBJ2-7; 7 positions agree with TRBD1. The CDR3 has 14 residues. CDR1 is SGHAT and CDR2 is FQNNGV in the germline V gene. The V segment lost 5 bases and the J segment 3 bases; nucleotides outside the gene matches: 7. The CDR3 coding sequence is TGTGCCAGCAGCCCGGGACAGATTAGCTACGAGCAGTACTTC. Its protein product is CASSPGQISYEQYF.

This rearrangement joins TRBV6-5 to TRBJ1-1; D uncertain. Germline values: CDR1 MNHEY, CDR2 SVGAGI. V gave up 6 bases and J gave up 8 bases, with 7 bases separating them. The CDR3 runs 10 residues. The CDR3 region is CASSSWEAFF. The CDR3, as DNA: TGTGCCAGCAGCTCGTGGGAAGCTTTCTTT.

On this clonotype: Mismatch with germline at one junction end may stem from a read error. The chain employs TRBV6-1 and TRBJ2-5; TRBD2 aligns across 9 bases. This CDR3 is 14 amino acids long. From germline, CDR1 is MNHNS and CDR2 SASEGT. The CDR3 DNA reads TGTCCCAGCACCCGAGCGGGAGGATCTGAGACCCAGTACTTC. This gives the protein CPSTRAGGSETQYF.

CDR3 coding DNA: TGTGCCAGCAGTGGAGCGGCGGAGGGTACAGATACGCAGTATTTT. Protein product: CASSGAAEGTDTQYF. This chain links TRBV28 with TRBJ2-3; possible D gene TRBD2, 6 bases. V lost 5 bases to trimming and J lost 3 bases, with 15 bases between them. CDR3 length: 15 amino acids. Germline CDR1 reads MDHEN; CDR2 reads SYDVKM.

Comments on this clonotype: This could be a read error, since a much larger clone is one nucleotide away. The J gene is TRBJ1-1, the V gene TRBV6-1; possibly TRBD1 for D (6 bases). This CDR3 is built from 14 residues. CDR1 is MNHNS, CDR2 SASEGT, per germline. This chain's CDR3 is CASILDRRNTEALF. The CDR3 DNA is TGTGCCAGCATCCTGGACAGAAGAAACACTGAAGCTCTCTTT.

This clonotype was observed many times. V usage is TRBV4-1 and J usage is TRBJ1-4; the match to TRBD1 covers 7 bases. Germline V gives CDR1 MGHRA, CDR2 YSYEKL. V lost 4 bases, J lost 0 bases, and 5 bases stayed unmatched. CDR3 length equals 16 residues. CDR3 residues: CASSPAQGATNEKLFF. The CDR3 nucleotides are TGCGCCAGCAGCCCCGCCCAGGGGGCAACTAATGAAAAACTGTTTTTT.

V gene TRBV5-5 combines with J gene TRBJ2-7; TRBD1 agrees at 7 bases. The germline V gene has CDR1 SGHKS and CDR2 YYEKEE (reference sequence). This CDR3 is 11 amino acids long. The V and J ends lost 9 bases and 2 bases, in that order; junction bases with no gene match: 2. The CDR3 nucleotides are TGTGCCACAGGGGGACCCTACGAGCAGTACTTC. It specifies CATGGPYEQYF.

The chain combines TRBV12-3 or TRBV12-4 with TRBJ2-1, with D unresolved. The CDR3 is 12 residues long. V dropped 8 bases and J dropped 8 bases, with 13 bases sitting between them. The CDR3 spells CASRSTIYEQFF. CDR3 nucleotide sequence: TGTGCCAGCCGGTCGACCATCTATGAGCAGTTCTTC.

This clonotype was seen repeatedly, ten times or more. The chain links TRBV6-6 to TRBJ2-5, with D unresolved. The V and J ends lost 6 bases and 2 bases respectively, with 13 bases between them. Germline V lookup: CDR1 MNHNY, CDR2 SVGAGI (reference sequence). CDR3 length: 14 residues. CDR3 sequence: CASSSTAAQETQYF. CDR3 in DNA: TGTGCCAGCAGCTCCACCGCTGCACAAGAGACCCAGTACTTC.

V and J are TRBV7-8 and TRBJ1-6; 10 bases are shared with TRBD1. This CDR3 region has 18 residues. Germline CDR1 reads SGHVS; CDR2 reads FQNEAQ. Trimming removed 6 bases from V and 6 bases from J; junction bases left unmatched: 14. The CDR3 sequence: CASSSGTGEASSNSPLHF. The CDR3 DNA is TGTGCCAGCAGTTCCGGGACAGGGGAGGCCTCTAGTAATTCACCCCTCCACTTT.

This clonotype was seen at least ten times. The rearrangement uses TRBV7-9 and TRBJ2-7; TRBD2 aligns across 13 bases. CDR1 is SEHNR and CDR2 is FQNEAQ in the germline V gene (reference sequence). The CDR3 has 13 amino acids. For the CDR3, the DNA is TGTGGTTCCGGGACTAGCGGGACCAACGAGCAGTACTTC. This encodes CGSGTSGTNEQYF.

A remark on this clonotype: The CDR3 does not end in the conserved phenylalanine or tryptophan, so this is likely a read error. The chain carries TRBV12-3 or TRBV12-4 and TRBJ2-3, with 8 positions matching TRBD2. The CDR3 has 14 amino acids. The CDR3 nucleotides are TGTGCCAGCGGTTTAGGAGCGGGAGAGGATACGCAGTATTCT. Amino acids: CASGLGAGEDTQYS.

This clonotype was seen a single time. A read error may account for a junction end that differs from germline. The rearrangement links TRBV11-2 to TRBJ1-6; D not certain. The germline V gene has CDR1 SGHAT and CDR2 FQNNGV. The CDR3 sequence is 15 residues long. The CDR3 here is CASNLETSNNSPLHF. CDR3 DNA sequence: TGTGCCAGCAACTTAGAAACGTCGAATAATTCACCCCTCCACTTT.

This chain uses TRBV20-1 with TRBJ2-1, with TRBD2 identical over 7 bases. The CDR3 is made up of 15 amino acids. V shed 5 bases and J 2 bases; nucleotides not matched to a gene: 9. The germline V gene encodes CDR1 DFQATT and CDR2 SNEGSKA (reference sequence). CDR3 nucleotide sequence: TGCAGTGCTGACACCTCTAGCGGCACCTACAATGAGCAGTTCTTC. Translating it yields CSADTSSGTYNEQFF.

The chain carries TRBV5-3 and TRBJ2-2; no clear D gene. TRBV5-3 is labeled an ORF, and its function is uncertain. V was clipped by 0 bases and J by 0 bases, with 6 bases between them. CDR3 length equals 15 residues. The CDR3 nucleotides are TGTGCCAGAAGCTTGGTCCCGACGAACACCGGGGAGCTGTTTTTT. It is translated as CARSLVPTNTGELFF.

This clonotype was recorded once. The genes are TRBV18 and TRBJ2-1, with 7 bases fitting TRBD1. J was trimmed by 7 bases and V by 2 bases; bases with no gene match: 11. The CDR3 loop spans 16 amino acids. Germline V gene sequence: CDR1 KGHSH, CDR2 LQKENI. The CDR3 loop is CASSPKSRAGGNEQFF. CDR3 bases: TGTGCCAGCTCACCAAAGAGCAGGGCAGGGGGAAATGAGCAGTTCTTC.

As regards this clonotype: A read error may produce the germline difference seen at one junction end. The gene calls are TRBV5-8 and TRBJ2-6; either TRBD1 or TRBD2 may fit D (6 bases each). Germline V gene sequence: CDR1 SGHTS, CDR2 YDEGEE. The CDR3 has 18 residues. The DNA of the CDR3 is TGTGCCAGCAGCTTGGAGGGGCCAGGGGACTCTGGGGCCTACGTCCTGACTTTC. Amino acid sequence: CASSLEGPGDSGAYVLTF.

The CDR3 nucleotides read TGTGCCAGCAGCTCGATGCAGTCCTATGGCTACACCTTC. Translation: CASSSMQSYGYTF. The V gene is TRBV5-5, the J gene TRBJ1-2; D is ambiguous. Looked up from germline, CDR1 is SGHKS and CDR2 is YYEKEE (reference sequence). Trimming removed 3 bases from V and 4 bases from J, with 10 bases in between. This CDR3 contains 13 residues.

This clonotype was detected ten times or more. The CDR3: CASSPDRAHEQYF. The CDR3 DNA reads as TGTGCCAGCAGCCCGGACAGGGCCCACGAGCAGTACTTC. J is TRBJ2-7 and V is TRBV5-4; 8 nucleotides match TRBD1. This CDR3 spans 13 amino acids. Per germline, CDR1 SGHNT and CDR2 YYREEE (reference sequence). V was pared by 4 bases and J by 5 bases, with 5 bases of the junction left unmatched.